The 5 T cell receptor beta chains presented below share a single source sample, sequenced in a study of T cells in tuberculosis (dated by TCRdb to 2017 to 2018). Libraries were constructed by the immunoSEQ multiplex PCR assay. TCRdb provides this immuneACCESS table in a form limited to in-frame rearrangements. Some clones are lacking; in checked studies, under half of them reflect an unresolved V gene, and why the rest are absent is not known. Across this sample there are 33,000 or so clones, with 93% seen only once. The ten largest clonotypes hold around 7% of the sample. The sample consisted of PBMCs. The receptor set was obtained from a donor between 10 and 35 years old with latent tuberculosis or without tuberculosis infection.

The rearrangement joins TRBV5-1 to TRBJ1-2; D is unresolved. Trimming shortened V by 1 base and J by 0 bases, and 4 bases separated the two germline ends. This CDR3 region has 13 residues. CDR1 SGHRS and CDR2 YFSETQ come from the germline V gene. The CDR3 DNA is TGCGCCAGCAGCTTGTTAGCTAACTATGGCTACACCTTC. Residues: CASSLLANYGYTF. The full variable domain, with the rest looked up from reference TRBV5-1 and TRBJ1-2, is KAGVTQTPRYLIKTRGQQVTLSCSPISGHRSVSWYQQTPGQGLQFLFEYFSETQRNKGNFPGRFSGRQFSNSRSEMNVSTLELGDSALYLCASSLLANYGYTFGSGTRLTVV.

V is TRBV6-6 and J is TRBJ1-1, with D possibly being TRBD1 (5 bases). Germline CDR1 is MNHNY and CDR2 is SVGAGI (reference sequence). The CDR3 has 15 residues. V shed 0 bases and J shed 4 bases, with 12 bases lying between them. The CDR3 spells CASSYSAGWGTEAFF. The CDR3 nucleotides read TGTGCCAGCAGTTACTCGGCAGGGTGGGGCACTGAAGCTTTCTTT.

The rearrangement uses TRBV10-3 and TRBJ2-3; 9 bases are shared with TRBD2. The germline gives CDR1 ENHRY, CDR2 SYGVKD. This CDR3 is built from 15 residues. The V segment lost 6 bases and the J segment 5 bases; nucleotides outside the gene matches: 9. The CDR3 sequence is CAISLSGGLRDTQYF. DNA of the CDR3: TGTGCCATCAGCCTTAGCGGGGGCTTAAGAGATACGCAGTATTTT.

The V and J genes are TRBV2 and TRBJ1-1; 8 bases align to TRBD1. There are 13 residues in the CDR3. From germline, CDR1 is SNHLY and CDR2 FYNNEI. V lost 5 bases and J lost 5; bases outside the gene matches: 4. For the CDR3, the DNA is TGTGCCAGCAGTCCAGGGGGCTGGACTGAAGCTTTCTTT. Protein product: CASSPGGWTEAFF.

The chain uses TRBV15 and TRBJ2-7; D not certain. Between the trimmed V and J ends, which lost 0 bases and 0 bases, there was a span of 9 bases. CDR3 size: 15 residues. CDR1 LNHNV and CDR2 YYDKDF come from the germline V gene (reference sequence). The CDR3 spells CATSRDPMSSYEQYF. CDR3 bases: TGTGCCACCAGCAGAGATCCGATGAGCTCCTACGAGCAGTACTTC.